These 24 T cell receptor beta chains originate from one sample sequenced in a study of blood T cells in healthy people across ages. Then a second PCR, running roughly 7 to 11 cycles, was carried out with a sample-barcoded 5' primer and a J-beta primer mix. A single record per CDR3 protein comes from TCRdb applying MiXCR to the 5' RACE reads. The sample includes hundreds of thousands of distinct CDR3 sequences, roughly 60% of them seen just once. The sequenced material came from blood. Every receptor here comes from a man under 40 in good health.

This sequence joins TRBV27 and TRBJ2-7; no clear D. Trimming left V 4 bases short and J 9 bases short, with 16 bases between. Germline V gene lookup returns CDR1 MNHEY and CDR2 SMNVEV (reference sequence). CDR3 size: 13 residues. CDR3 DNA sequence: TGTGCCAGCAGTTCCTCTTTGAATACGAGGCAGTACTTC. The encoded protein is CASSSSLNTRQYF.

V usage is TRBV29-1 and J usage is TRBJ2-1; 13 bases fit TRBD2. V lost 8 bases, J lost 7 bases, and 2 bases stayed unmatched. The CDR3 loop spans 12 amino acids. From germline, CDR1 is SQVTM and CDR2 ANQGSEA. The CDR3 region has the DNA TGCAGCACGGGACTAGCGGGGAATGAGCAGTTCTTC. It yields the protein CSTGLAGNEQFF.

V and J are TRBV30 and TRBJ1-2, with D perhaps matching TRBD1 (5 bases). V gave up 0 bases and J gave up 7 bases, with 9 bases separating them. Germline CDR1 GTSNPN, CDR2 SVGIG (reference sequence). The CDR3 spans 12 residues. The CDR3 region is CAWSVGASGYTF. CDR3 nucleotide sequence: TGTGCCTGGAGTGTAGGGGCGTCTGGCTACACCTTC.

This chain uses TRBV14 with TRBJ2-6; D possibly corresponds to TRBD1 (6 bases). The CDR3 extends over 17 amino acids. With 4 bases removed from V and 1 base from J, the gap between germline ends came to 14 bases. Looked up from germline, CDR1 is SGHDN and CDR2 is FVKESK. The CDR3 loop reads CASSRRDTFSGANVLTF. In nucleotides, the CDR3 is TGTGCCAGCAGCCGTCGGGACACCTTTTCTGGGGCCAACGTCCTGACTTTC.

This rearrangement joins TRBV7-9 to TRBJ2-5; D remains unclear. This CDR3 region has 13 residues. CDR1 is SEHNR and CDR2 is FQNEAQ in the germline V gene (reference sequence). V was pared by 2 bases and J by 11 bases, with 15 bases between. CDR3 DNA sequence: TGTGCCAGCAGCTTATCGGAGAGACCTGAGCAGTACTTC. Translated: CASSLSERPEQYF.

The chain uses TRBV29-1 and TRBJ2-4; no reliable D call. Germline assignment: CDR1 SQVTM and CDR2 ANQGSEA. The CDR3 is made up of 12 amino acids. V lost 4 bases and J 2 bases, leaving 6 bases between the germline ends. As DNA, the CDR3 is TGCAGCGTTGTAGTAACCAAAAACATTCAGTACTTC. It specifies CSVVVTKNIQYF.

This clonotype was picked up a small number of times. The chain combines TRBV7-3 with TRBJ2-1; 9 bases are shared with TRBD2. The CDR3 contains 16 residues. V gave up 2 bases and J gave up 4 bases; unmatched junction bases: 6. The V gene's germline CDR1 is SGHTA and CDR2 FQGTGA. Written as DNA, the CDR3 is TGTGCCAGCAGCTTACTGACTAGCGGTCGATACAATGAGCAGTTCTTC. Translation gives CASSLLTSGRYNEQFF.

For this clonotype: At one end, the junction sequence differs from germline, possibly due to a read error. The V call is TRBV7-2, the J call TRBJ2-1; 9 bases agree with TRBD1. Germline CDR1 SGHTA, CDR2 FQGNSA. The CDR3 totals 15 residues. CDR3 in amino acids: CASSLSGTGYNEQFF. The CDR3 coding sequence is TGCGCCAGCAGCTTGTCCGGGACAGGGTACAATGAGCAGTTCTTC.

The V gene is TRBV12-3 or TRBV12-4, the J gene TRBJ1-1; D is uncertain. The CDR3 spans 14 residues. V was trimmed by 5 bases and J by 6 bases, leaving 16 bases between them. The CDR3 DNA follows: TGTGCCAGCAGTCCCGGCCCCTTTGGCGCTGAAGCTTTCTTT. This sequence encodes CASSPGPFGAEAFF.

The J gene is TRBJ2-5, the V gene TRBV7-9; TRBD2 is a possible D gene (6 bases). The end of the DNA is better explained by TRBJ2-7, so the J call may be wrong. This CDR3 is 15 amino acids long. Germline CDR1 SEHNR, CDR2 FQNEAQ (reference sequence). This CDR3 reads CASSPPIAGNYEQYF. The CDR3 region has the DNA TGTGCCAGCAGCCCCCCCATCGCGGGGAACTACGAGCAGTACTTC.

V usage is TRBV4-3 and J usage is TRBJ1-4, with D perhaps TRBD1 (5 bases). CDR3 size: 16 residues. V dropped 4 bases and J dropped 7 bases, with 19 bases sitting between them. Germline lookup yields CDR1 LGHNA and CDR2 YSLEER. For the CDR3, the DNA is TGCGCCAGCAGCCGAGGGGTCGGGACCGTCGGTGAAAAACTGTTTTTT. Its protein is CASSRGVGTVGEKLFF.

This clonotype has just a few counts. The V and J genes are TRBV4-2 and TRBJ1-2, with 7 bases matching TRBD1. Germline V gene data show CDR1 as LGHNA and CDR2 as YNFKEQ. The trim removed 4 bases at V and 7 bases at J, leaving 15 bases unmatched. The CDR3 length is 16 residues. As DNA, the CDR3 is TGTGCCAGCAGCCCCCATCAGGAGACAGGGCTTTCTGGCTACACCTTC. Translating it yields CASSPHQETGLSGYTF.

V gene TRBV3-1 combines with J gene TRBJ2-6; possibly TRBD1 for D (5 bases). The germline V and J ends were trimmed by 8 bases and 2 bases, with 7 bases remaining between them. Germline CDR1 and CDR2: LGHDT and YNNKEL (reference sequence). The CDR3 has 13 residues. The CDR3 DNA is TGTGCCAGCGTACAGGCTGGGGCCAACGTCCTGACTTTC. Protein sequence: CASVQAGANVLTF.

In nucleotides, the CDR3 is TGCAGCGTTGATGACGGGGGGACCTCCTACGAGCAGTACTTC. Translation gives CSVDDGGTSYEQYF. The chain is built from TRBV29-1 and TRBJ2-7, with 7 bases aligning to TRBD2. Trimming at V came to 3 bases and at J to 0 bases, leaving 5 bases not matched to a gene. The CDR3 runs to 14 residues. Germline V gives CDR1 SQVTM, CDR2 ANQGSEA.

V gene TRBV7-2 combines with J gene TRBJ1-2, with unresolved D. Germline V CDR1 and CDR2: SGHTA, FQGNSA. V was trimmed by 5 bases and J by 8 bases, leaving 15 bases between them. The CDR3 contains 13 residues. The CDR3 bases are TGTGCCAGCAGCCGGCGGACGTCGGAAGGCTACACCTTC. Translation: CASSRRTSEGYTF.

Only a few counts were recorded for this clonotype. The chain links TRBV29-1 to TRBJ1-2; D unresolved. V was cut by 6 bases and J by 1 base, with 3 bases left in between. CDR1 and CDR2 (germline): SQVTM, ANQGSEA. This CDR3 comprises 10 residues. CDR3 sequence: CSVHNYGYTF. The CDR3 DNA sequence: TGCAGCGTCCATAACTATGGCTACACCTTC. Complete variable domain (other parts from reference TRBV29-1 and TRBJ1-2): SAVISQKPSRDICQRGTSLTIQCQVDSQVTMMFWYRQQPGQSLTLIATANQGSEATYESGFVIDKFPISRPNLTFSTLTVSNMSPEDSSIYLCSVHNYGYTFGSGTRLTVV.

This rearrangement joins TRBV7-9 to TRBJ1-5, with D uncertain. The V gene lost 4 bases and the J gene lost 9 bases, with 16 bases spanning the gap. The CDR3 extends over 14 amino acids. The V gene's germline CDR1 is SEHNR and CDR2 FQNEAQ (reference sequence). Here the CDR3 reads CASSSSGDLGPQHF. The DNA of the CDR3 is TGTGCCAGCAGCTCAAGCGGGGATTTGGGGCCCCAGCATTTT.

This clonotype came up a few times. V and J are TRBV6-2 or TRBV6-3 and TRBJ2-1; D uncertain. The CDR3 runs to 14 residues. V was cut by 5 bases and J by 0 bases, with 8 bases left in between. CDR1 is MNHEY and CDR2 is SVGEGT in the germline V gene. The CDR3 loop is CASSKGSSYNEQFF. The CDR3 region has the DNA TGTGCCAGCAGTAAGGGTAGCTCCTACAATGAGCAGTTCTTC.

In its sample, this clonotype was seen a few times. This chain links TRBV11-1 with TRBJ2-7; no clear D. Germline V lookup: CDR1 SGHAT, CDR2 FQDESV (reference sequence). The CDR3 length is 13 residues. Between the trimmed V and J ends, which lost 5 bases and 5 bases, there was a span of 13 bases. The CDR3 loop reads CASSATGRHEQYF. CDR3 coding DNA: TGTGCCAGCAGCGCAACGGGTCGCCACGAGCAGTACTTC. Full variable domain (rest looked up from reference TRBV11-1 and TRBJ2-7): EAEVAQSPRYKITEKSQAVAFWCDPISGHATLYWYRQILGQGPELLVQFQDESVVDDSQLPKDRFSAERLKGVDSTLKIQPAELGDSAMYLCASSATGRHEQYFGPGTRLTVT.

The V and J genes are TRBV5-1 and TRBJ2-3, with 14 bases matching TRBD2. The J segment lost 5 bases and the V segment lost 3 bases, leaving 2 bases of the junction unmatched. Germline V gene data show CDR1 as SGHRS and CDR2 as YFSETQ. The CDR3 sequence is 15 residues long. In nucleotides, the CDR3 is TGCGCCAGCAGCTGGGGGACTAGCGGGGGAGATACGCAGTATTTT. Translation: CASSWGTSGGDTQYF.

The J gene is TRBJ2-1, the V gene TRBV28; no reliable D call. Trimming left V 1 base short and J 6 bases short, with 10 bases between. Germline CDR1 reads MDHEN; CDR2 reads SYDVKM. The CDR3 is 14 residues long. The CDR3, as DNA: TGTGCCAGCAGTTTATACGGGTCCGTCAATGAGCAGTTCTTC. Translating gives CASSLYGSVNEQFF.

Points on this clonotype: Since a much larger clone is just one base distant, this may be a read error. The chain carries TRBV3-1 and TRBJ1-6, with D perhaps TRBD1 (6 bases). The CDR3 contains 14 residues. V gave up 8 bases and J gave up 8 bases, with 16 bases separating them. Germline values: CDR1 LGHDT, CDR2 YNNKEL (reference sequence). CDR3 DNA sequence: TGTGCCAGCGGCCCCCGGGACACAGATTCACCCCTCCACTTT. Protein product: CASGPRDTDSPLHF. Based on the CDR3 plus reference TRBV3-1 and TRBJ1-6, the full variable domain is DTAVSQTPKYLVTQMGNDKSIKCEQNLGHDTMYWYKQDSKKFLKIMFSYNNKELIINETVPNRFSPKSPDKAHLNLHINSLELGDSAVYFCASGPRDTDSPLHFGNGTRLTVT.

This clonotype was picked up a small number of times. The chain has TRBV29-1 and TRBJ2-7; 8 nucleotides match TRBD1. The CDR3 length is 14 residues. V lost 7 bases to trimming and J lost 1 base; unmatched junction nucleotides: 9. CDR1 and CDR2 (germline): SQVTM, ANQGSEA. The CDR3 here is CSAQNRGTSYEQYF. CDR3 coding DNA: TGCAGCGCTCAAAACAGGGGGACGTCCTACGAGCAGTACTTC.

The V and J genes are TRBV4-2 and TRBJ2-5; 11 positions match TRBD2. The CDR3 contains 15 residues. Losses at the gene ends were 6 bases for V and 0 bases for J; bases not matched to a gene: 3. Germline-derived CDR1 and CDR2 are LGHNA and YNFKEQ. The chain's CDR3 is CASSLLAGDQETQYF. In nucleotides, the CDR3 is TGTGCCAGCAGTTTACTAGCGGGGGACCAAGAGACCCAGTACTTC.